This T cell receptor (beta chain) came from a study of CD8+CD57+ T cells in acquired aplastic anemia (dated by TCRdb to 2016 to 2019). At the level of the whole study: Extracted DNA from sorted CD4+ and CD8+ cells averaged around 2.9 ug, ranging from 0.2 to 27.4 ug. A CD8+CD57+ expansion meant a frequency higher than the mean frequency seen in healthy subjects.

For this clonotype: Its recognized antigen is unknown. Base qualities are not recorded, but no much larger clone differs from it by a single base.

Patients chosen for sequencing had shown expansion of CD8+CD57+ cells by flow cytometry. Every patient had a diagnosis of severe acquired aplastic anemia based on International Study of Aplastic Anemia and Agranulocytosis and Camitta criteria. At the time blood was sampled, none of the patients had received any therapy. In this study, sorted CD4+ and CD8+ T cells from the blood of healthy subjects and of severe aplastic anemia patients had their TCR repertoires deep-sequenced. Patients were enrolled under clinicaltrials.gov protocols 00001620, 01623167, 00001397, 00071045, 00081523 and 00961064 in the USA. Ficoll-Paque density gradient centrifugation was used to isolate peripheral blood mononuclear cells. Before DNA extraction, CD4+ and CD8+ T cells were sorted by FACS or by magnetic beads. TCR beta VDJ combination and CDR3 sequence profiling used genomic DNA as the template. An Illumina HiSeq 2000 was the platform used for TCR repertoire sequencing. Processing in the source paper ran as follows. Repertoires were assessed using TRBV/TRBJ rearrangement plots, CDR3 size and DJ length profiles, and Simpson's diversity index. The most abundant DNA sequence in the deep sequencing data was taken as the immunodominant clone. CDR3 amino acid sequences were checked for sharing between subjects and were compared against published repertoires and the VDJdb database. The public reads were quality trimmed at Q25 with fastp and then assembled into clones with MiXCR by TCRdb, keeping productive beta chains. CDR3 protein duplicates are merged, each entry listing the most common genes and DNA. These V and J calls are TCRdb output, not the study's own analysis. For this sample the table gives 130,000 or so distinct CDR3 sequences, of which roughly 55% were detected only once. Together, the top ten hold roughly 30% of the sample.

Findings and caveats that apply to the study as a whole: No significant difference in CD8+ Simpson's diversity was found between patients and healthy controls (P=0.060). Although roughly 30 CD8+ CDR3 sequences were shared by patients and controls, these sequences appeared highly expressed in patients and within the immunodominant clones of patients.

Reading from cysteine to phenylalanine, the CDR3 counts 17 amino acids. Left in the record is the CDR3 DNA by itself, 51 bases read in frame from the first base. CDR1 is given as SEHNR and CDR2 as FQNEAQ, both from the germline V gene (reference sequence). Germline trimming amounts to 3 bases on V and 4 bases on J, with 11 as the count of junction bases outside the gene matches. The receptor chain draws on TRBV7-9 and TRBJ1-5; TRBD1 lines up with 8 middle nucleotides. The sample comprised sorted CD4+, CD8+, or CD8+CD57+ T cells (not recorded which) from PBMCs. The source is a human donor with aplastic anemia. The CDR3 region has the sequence CASSLTGDAIKNQPQHF. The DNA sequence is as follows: TGTGCCAGCAGCTTGACAGGGGACGCAATAAAAAATCAGCCCCAGCATTTT.